Below, one TCR beta chain is given with its context. Sequencing used immunoSEQ multiplex PCR; TCRdb keeps in-frame clones, though not all of them. The sample consists of 75,000 to 80,000 clones, around 89% of them appearing once. The CDR3 contains 15 residues. Germline CDR1 is MNHEY and CDR2 is SVGAGI. The germline V and J ends were trimmed by 5 bases and 7 bases, with 15 bases remaining between them. The sample originates from a study of T cells in localized non-small cell lung cancer. Sequenced here: peripheral blood, sampled before any cancer treatment. This TCR was recovered from a woman aged 40 to 75 with stage I squamous cell lung carcinoma. This sequence joins TRBV6-5 and TRBJ1-6; possible D gene TRBD1, 5 bases. CDR3 sequence (DNA): TGTGCCAGCAGTGGCCGCGGGGGGGTAAATTCACCCCTCCACTTT. Protein sequence: CASSGRGGVNSPLHF.